This TCR beta chain appears in the sequencing data of a study of CXCR3-negative and CXCR3-positive naive CD8 T cells. Germline CDR1 WSHSY, CDR2 SAAADI. The CDR3 loop spans 13 amino acids. Overall study results and limits: Similar levels of surface CD5 were seen between naive subsets; TCR strength was inferred from TRB CDR3 properties. Naive cells with CXCR3 showed TRB CDR3s that were more hydrophobic than those in CXCR3-negative naive cells.

In preparing the TRB cDNA libraries, 5' RACE with UMI labels was used. TCRdb reworked the 5' RACE reads into one entry per CDR3 protein, no DNA. The table lists about 150,000 distinct CDR3 sequences. About this clonotype itself: The target antigen is unknown.

The source material was naive CXCR3+ CD8+ T cells from blood. The subset denotes: CD45RO-CCR7+CD27+CD95- naive CD8+ T cells expressing CXCR3 (TNR3+). The genes are TRBV10-2 and TRBJ1-1. This receptor was identified in a human donor in good health. Some clones in this sample may be carry-over from other donors' samples. CDR3 sequence reads: CACLAGRGTEAFF.